A single sample is the source of the 12 T cell receptor beta chains below, sequenced in a study of T cell responses to AZD1222 COVID-19 vaccine. Repertoires were generated with immunoSEQ multiplex PCR, while TCRdb's copy carries only in-frame clones and drops some. The sample lists more than 75,000 clones, about 80% occurring once. The sample consisted of peripheral blood, taken 28 days after the second AZD1222 dose. Receptors originate from an adult who received the AZD1222 COVID-19 vaccine.

V and J are TRBV28 and TRBJ1-2; the D gene is possibly TRBD1 (5 bases). The CDR3 is 15 amino acids. Germline V gives CDR1 MDHEN, CDR2 SYDVKM. V lost 8 bases and J 2 bases, leaving 18 bases between the germline ends. The CDR3 DNA is TGTGCCAGCCAGAGGGGTCCCGCAGCGAACTATGGCTACACCTTC. Translated, it gives CASQRGPAANYGYTF.

This clone has more than one count but fewer than ten. The chain employs TRBV6-2 or TRBV6-3 and TRBJ2-7; the D gene is possibly TRBD2 (6 bases). Germline V CDR1 and CDR2: MNHEY, SVGEGT. This CDR3 comprises 14 residues. V shed 5 bases and J shed 6 bases, with 17 bases lying between them. The CDR3 DNA reads TGTGCCAGCAGTGGCCCGTCCGTCGGGGGCGAGCAGTACTTC. Its protein is CASSGPSVGGEQYF.

The chain links TRBV7-2 to TRBJ1-3; possibly TRBD1 for D (5 bases). This CDR3 comprises 15 residues. Germline CDR1 SGHTA, CDR2 FQGNSA. The V and J ends lost 2 bases and 1 base respectively, with 9 bases between them. CDR3 protein: CASSLQGPSGNTIYF. Here the CDR3 DNA reads TGTGCCAGCAGCTTACAGGGACCTTCTGGAAACACCATATATTTT.

This clone appeared many times. The J gene is TRBJ1-3, the V gene TRBV6-2 or TRBV6-3, with D unresolved. V lost 6 bases, J lost 9 bases, and 15 bases lay in between. Looked up from germline, CDR1 is MNHEY and CDR2 is SVGEGT. This CDR3 comprises 13 residues. CDR3 protein: CASSPGGRRTIYF. CDR3 bases: TGTGCCAGCAGCCCCGGAGGGAGACGCACCATATATTTT.

V and J are TRBV2 and TRBJ2-1; 12 bases align to TRBD2. Germline assignment: CDR1 SNHLY and CDR2 FYNNEI. The CDR3 is made up of 15 amino acids. Germline trimming cut 5 bases from V and 4 bases from J; bases unmatched to any gene: 3. CDR3 nucleotide sequence: TGTGCCAGCAGTCTAGCGGGAGGGGAATACAATGAGCAGTTCTTC. Translating it yields CASSLAGGEYNEQFF.

This clone showed up just a few times. The rearrangement joins TRBV7-2 to TRBJ1-4; D might be TRBD1 (6 bases). This CDR3 contains 15 residues. Trimming pared 1 base from V and 8 bases from J, leaving 14 bases between. CDR1 is SGHTA and CDR2 is FQGNSA in the germline V gene. CDR3 loop: CASSLDAGAREKLFF. DNA for the CDR3: TGTGCCAGCAGCTTAGATGCGGGGGCGCGGGAAAAACTGTTTTTT.

J is TRBJ1-5 and V is TRBV28; D perhaps matches TRBD1 (5 bases). Germline V gene data show CDR1 as MDHEN and CDR2 as SYDVKM. Trimming cost V 3 bases and J 5 bases, with 17 bases left between them. The CDR3 runs to 16 residues. The CDR3 DNA reads TGTGCCAGCAGTTTTTACCAGGGTGGAGGTTATCAGCCCCAGCATTTT. This translates into CASSFYQGGGYQPQHF.

DNA of the CDR3: TGTGCCTGGAAATTAGTCCCGACAGGGACCCTCCATGGAAACACCATATATTTT. This sequence encodes CAWKLVPTGTLHGNTIYF. The V call is TRBV30, the J call TRBJ1-3, with TRBD1 identical over 7 bases. The V gene end was trimmed by 4 bases and the J gene end by 3 bases; junction bases not matched to a gene: 18. Germline V gene data show CDR1 as GTSNPN and CDR2 as SVGIG (reference sequence). The CDR3 is made up of 18 amino acids.

The chain couples TRBV7-2 to TRBJ2-2; D not certain. Germline-derived CDR1 and CDR2 are SGHTA and FQGNSA. The CDR3 is made up of 15 amino acids. Trimming left V 1 base short and J 5 bases short, with 11 bases between. This chain's CDR3 is CASSLVPSGTGELFF. The CDR3 nucleotides read TGTGCCAGCAGCTTAGTGCCCTCTGGGACCGGGGAGCTGTTTTTT.

The chain couples TRBV7-2 to TRBJ2-5; TRBD1 is a possible D gene (6 bases). Germline V gene lookup returns CDR1 SGHTA and CDR2 FQGNSA. V was clipped by 0 bases and J by 2 bases, with 13 bases between them. This CDR3 is built from 16 residues. The CDR3 DNA is TGTGCCAGCAGCTTAGCCCCAGGCAGGGGACAAGAGACCCAGTACTTC. Residues: CASSLAPGRGQETQYF.

This sequence joins TRBV11-3 and TRBJ2-1; D perhaps matches TRBD1 (6 bases). V dropped 5 bases and J dropped 5 bases, with 16 bases sitting between them. CDR1 and CDR2 (germline): SGHNT, YENEEA. This CDR3 is 15 amino acids long. The CDR3: CASSPRQAPHNEQFF. Here the CDR3 DNA reads TGTGCCAGCAGCCCCCGACAGGCCCCACACAATGAGCAGTTCTTC.

J is TRBJ2-2 and V is TRBV28; no definite D call. The germline V and J ends were trimmed by 6 bases and 4 bases, with 15 bases remaining between them. The CDR3 length is 15 residues. Germline CDR1 and CDR2: MDHEN and SYDVKM. The CDR3 DNA reads TGTGCCAGCAGGATCCTAGGCCGGAGCACCGGGGAGCTGTTTTTT. This codes for CASRILGRSTGELFF.